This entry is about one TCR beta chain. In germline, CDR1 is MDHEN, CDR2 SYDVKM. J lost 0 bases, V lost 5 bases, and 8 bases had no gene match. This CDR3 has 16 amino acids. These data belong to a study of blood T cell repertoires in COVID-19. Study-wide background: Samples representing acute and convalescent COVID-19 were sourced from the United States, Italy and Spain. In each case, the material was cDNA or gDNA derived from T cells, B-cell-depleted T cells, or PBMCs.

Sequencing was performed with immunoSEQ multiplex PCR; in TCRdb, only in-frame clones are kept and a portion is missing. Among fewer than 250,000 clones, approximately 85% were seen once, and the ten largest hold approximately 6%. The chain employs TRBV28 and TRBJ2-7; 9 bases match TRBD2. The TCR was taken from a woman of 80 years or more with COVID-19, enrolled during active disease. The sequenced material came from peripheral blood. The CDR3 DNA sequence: TGTGCCAGCAGTACCATCTCTAGCGGGGTCTCCTACGAGCAGTACTTC. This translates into CASSTISSGVSYEQYF. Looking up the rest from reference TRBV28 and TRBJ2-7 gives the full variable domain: DVKVTQSSRYLVKRTGEKVFLECVQDMDHENMFWYRQDPGLGLRLIYFSYDVKMKEKGDIPEGYSVSREKKERFSLILESASTNQTSMYLCASSTISSGVSYEQYFGPGTRLTVT.